The clone carrying this T cell receptor beta chain has a handful of counts. Antigen unknown. Stated time point: patch test 1, 2 weeks after DPC sensitization. Treatment described: therapeutic diphenylcyclopropenone sensitization with weekly scalp DPC. Blood sampling preceded each patch test application. CDR1 is SQVTM and CDR2 is ANQGSEA in the germline V gene. V lost 6 bases and J lost 9, with 21 bases in between. This CDR3 has 14 amino acids. This entry is derived from a study of human T cells and chemical hapten exposure. In the original processing: Samples ranged from about 23,224 to 690,600 TCRs, with a median of roughly 95,000. TCRdb passed the RACE reads through MiXCR, listing each CDR3 protein once. The V and J calls shown here were made by TCRdb, not taken from the authors' results. Of 75,000 to 90,000 distinct CDR3 sequences listed, 10% to 13% were seen once; the top ten hold about 1.4%. Overall study results and limits: Sensitization with DPC brought no change to TCRs above 1 in 1000 in frequency. Healthy people's immune response may differ from that of the donors, who had alopecia.

The chain has TRBV29-1 and TRBJ2-1; D tentatively reads TRBD1 or TRBD2 (6 bases each). The clonotype was recovered from a woman aged 50 to 60 with alopecia areata. Some clones in this sample may be carry-over from other donors' samples. The sample was whole blood, taken in connection with sensitization to the hapten diphenylcyclopropenone (DPC). The CDR3: CSVLRDPRGAEQFF. The CDR3 bases are TGCAGCGTCCTCCGGGACCCAAGGGGGGCTGAGCAGTTCTTC.